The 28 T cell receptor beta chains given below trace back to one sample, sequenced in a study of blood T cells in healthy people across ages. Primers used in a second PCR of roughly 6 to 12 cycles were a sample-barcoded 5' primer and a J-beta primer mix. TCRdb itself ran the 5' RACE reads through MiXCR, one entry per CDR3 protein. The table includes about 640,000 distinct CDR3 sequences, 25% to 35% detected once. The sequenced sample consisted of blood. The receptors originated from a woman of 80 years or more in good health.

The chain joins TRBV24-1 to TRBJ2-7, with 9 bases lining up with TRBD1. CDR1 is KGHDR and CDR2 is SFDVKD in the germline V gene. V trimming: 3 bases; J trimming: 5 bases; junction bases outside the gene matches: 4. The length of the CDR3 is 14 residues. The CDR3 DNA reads TGTGCCACCAGTGATCCCCGGGACAGGGACGAGCAGTACTTC. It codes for CATSDPRDRDEQYF.

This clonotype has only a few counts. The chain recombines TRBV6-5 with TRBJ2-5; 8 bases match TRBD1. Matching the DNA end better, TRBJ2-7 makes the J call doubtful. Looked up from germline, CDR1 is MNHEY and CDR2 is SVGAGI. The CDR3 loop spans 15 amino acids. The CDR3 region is CASSYSPDRGAEQYF. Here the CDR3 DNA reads TGTGCCAGCAGTTACTCCCCCGACAGGGGAGCCGAGCAGTACTTC.

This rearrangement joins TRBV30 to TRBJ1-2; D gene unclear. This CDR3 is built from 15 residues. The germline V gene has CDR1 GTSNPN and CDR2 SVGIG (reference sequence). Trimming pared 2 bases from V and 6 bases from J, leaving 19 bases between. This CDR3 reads CAWSYDPTGSDGYTF. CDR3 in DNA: TGTGCCTGGAGTTACGACCCCACGGGGTCAGATGGCTACACCTTC.

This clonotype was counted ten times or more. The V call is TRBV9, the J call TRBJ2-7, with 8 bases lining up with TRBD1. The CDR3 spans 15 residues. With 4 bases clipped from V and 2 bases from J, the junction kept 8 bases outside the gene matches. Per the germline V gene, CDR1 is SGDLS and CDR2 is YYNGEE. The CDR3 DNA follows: TGTGCCAGCAGCCTGGACGGGACAGGCGCCTACGAGCAGTACTTC. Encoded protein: CASSLDGTGAYEQYF.

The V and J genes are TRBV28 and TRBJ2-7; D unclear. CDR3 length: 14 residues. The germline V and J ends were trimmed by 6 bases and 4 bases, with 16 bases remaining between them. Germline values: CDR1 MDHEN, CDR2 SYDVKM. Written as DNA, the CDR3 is TGTGCCAGCAGGGTCATGTCAGGATTGTACGAGCAGTACTTC. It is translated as CASRVMSGLYEQYF.

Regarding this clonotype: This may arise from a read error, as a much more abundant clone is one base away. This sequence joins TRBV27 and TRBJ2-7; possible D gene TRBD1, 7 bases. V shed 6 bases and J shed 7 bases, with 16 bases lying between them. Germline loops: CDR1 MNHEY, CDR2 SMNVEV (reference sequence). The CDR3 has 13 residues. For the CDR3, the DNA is TGTGCCAGCAGGGCGGGACAGCCCAATGAGCAGTACTTC. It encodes CASRAGQPNEQYF.

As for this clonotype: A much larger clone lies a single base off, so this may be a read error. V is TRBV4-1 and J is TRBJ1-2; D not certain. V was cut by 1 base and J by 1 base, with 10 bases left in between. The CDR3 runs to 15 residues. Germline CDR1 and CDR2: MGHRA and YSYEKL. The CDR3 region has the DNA TGCGCCAGCAGCCAAGGGGAGAGAAATAACTATGGCTACACCTTC. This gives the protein CASSQGERNNYGYTF.

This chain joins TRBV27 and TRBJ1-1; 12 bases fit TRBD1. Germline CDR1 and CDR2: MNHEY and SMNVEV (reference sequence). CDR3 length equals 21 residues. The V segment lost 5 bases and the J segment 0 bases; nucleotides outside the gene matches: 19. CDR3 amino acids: CASSLPGQGAKESAVNTEAFF. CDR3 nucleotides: TGTGCCAGCAGTCTCCCGGGACAGGGGGCTAAAGAATCGGCGGTGAACACTGAAGCTTTCTTT.

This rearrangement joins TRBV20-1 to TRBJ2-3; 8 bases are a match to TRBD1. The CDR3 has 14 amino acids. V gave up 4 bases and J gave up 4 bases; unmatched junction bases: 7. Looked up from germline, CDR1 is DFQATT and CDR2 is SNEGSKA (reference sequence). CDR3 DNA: TGCAGTGCTACAAGGACAGGGATGCCAGATACGCAGTATTTT. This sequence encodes CSATRTGMPDTQYF.

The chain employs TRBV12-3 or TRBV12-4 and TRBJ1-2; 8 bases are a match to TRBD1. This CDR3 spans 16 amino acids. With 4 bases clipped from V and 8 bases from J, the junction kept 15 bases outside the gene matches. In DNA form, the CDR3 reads TGTGCCAGCAGTTCGGACAGGGTACCTCTAGTGGGCGGCTACACCTTC. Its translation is CASSSDRVPLVGGYTF.

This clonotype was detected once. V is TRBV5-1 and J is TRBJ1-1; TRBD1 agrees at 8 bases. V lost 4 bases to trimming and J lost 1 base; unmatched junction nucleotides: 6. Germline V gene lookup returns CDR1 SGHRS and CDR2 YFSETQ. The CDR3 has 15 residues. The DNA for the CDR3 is TGCGCCAGCAGCCAAGGGGACAGGTCGAACACTGAAGCTTTCTTT. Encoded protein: CASSQGDRSNTEAFF.

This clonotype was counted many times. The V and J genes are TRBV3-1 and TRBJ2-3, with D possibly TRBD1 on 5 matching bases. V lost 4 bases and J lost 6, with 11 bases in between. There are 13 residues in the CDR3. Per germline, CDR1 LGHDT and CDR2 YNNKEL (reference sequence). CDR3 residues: CASSLTQVDTQYF. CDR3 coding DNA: TGTGCCAGCAGCCTGACACAGGTGGATACGCAGTATTTT.

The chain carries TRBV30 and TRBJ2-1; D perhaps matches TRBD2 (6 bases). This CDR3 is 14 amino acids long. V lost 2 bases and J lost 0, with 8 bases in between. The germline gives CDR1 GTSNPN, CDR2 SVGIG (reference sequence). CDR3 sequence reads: CAWSILASYNEQFF. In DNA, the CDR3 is TGTGCCTGGAGTATACTAGCCTCCTACAATGAGCAGTTCTTC.

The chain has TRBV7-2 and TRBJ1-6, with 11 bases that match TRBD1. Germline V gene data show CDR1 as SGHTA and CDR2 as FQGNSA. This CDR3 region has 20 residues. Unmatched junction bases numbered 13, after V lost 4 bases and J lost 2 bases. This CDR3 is CASSWKPGQGGGPYNSPLHF. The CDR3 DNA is TGTGCCAGCAGCTGGAAACCGGGACAGGGGGGAGGGCCCTATAATTCACCCCTCCACTTT. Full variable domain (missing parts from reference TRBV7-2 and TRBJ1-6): GAGVSQSPSNKVTEKGKDVELRCDPISGHTALYWYRQSLGQGLEFLIYFQGNSAPDKSGLPSDRFSAERTGGSVSTLTIQRTQQEDSAVYLCASSWKPGQGGGPYNSPLHFGNGTRLTVT.

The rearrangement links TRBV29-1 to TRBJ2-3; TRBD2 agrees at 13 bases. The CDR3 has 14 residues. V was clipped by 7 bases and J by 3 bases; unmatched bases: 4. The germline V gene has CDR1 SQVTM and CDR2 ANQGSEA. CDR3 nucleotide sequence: TGCAGCGGCACGACTAGCGGGGGGACAGATACGCAGTATTTT. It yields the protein CSGTTSGGTDTQYF.

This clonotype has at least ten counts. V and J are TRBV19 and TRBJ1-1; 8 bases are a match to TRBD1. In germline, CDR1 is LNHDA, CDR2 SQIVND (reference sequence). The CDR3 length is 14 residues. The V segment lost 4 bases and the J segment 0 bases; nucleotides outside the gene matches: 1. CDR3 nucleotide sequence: TGTGCCAGTAGTAAGGACAGGGTGAACACTGAAGCTTTCTTT. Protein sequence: CASSKDRVNTEAFF.

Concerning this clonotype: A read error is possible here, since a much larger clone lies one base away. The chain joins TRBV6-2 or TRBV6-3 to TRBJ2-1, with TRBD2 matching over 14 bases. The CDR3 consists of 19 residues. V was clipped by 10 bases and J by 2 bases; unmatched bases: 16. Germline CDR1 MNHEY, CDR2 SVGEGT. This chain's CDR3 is CANTKGGLAGGSTYNEQFF. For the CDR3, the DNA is TGTGCCAACACTAAAGGAGGACTAGCGGGGGGCTCAACCTACAATGAGCAGTTCTTC.

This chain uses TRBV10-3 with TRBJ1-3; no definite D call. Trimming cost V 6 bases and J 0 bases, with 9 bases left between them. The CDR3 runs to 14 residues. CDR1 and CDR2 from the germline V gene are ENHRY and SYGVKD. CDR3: CAIRDITSGNTIYF. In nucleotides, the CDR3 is TGTGCCATCAGAGACATAACCTCTGGAAACACCATATATTTT.

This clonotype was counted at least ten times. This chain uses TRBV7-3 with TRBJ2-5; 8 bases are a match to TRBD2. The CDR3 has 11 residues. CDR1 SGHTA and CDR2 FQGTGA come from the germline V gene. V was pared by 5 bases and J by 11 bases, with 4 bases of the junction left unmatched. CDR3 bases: TGTGCCAGCAGCCGGGGGGGTGAGCAGTACTTC. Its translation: CASSRGGEQYF.

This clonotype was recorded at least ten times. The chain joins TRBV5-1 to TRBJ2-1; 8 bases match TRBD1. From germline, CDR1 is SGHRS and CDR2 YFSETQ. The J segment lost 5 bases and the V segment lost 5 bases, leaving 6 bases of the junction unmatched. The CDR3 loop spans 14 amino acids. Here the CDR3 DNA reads TGCGCCAGCAGGTGGCAGGGGGCGAACAATGAGCAGTTCTTC. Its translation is CASRWQGANNEQFF.

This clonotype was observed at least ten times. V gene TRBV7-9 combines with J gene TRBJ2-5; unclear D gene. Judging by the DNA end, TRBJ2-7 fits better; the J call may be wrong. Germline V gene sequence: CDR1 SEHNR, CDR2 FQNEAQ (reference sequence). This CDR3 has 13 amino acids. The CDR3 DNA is TGTGCCAGCAGCTTTAGTCCCCTGAGCGAGCAGTACTTC. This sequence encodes CASSFSPLSEQYF.

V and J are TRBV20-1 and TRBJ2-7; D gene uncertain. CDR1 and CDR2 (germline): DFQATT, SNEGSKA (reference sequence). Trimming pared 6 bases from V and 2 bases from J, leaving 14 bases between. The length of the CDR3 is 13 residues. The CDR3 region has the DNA TGCAGTGCATCGGACGTGAGGCCCTACGAGCAGTACTTC. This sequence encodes CSASDVRPYEQYF.

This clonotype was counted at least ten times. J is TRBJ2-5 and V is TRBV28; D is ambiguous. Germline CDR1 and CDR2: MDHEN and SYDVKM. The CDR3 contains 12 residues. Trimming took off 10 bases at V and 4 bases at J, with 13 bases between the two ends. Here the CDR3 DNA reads TGTGCCACTTGGATGTCACCAGAGACCCAGTACTTC. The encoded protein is CATWMSPETQYF.

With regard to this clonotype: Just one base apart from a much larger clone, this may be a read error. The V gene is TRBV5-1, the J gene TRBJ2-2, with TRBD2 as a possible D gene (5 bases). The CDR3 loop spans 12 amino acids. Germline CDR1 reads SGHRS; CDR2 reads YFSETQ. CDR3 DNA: TGCGCCAGCAGCTTCAGTACCGGGGAGCGGTTTTTT. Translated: CASSFSTGERFF.

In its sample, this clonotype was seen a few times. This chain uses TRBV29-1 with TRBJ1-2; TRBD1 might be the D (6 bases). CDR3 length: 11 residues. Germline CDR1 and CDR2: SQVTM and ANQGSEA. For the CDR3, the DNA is TGCAGTGGAGGGGGAACCTATGGCTACACCTTC. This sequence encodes CSGGGTYGYTF.

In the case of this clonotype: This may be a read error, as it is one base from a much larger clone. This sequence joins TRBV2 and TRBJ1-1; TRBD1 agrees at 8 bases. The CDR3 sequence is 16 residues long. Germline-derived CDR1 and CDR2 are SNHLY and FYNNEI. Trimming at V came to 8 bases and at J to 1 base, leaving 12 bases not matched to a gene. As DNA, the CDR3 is TGTGCCAGCGTACGGACAGGGCTGAATCCGAACACTGAAGCTTTCTTT. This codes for CASVRTGLNPNTEAFF.

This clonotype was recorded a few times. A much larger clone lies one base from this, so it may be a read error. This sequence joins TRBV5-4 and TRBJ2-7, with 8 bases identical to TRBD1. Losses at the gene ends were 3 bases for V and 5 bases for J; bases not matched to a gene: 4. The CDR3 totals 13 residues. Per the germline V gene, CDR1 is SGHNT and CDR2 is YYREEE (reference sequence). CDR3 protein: CASSSSGGHEQYF. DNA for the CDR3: TGTGCCAGCAGCTCCTCAGGGGGCCACGAGCAGTACTTC.

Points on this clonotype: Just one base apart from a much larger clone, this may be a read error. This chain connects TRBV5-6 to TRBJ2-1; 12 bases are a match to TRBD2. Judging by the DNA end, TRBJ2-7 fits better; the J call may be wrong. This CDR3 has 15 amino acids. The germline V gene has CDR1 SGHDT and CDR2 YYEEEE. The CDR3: CASGGGLAGYNEQYF. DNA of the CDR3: TGTGCCAGCGGAGGGGGACTAGCGGGCTACAATGAGCAGTACTTC.